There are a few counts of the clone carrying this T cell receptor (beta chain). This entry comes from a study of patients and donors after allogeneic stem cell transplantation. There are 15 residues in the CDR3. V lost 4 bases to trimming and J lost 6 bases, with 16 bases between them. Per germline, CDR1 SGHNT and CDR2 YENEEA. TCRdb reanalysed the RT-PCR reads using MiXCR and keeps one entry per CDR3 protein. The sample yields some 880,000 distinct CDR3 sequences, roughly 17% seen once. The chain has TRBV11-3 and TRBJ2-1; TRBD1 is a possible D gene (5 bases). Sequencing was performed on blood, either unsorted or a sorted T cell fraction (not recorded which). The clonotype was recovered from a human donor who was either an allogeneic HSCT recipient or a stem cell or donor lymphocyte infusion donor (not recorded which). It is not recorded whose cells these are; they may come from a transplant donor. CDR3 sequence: CASSSRFGARNEQFF. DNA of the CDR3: TGTGCCAGCAGCTCTAGGTTTGGGGCACGCAATGAGCAGTTCTTC.